The text below deals with one TCR beta chain. No antigen is known for it. No much larger clone exists at a distance of one base, and base qualities are not known. One collaborating source in Seattle enrolled patients while the patients were actively infected and followed the patients over time throughout the course of disease. Each collaborating institution followed its own protocols to collect whole blood in K2EDTA tubes. For TCRbeta analysis, collaborator samples were shipped as frozen whole blood, as isolated PBMCs, or as DNA extracted from either sample type. These data come from a study of blood T cell repertoires in COVID-19 (TCRdb year 2020). Study-level background: Collaborator samples came from the United States, Italy and Spain and covered acute and convalescent phases of COVID-19. Deeply sampled blood TCRbeta repertoires from subjects exposed to, actively infected with, or recovered from COVID-19 were included in the dataset. Where HLA class I and class II types were available, the types were taken from metadata supplied by the sample provider, not from assay-based typing. Samples came from the ongoing ImmuneRACE study (first 160 participants) plus 1,254 subjects from 6 global collaborators. The material from the prospective study consisted of cDNA or gDNA derived from T cells, B-cell-depleted T cells, or PBMCs. The repertoires were made available in a free public database intended to serve as a resource for research on the immune response to SARS-CoV-2. Nearly every sample came with metadata listing a de-identified subject ID, COVID-19 status, age in years and sex.

TCRbeta CDR3 regions were amplified from genomic DNA using the immunoSEQ Assay, a bias-controlled multiplex PCR. On the authors' methods: The number of nucleated cells in each sample was estimated from the amplification of reference gene primers within the assay. To quantify the absolute abundance of each unique TCRbeta CDR3 rearrangement, sequence reads were collapsed and filtered. For each sample, productive Simpson clonality was calculated as the square root of Simpson's diversity index over productive rearrangements. Not all clones reach the TCRdb copy of this immuneACCESS table, which keeps in-frame sequences only. Checked studies attribute under half of the gap to unresolved V genes and leave the rest unexplained. V, J and clone size reflect that table, while D and trimming were determined from the DNA. This sample holds over 150,000 clones; about 88% were observed only once. Around 0.63% of the sample is in the top ten clones.

From V the trimming removes 7 bases and from J it removes 2 bases, while the gene matches leave 8 bases of the junction unaccounted for. Measured from the cysteine to the phenylalanine, the CDR3 is 14 residues long. Only the CDR3 DNA is retained, 42 bases long and in frame from the first base. The germline V gene (reference sequence) specifies LNHDA as CDR1 and SQIVND as CDR2. The investigation overall reported the following: How much clinical and demographic metadata was included differed by source and by participant, and the metadata was provided uncurated.

The receptor was derived from a man in his sixties with COVID-19, enrolled during active disease. The sequencing input was peripheral blood. The rearrangement combines TRBV19 with TRBJ2-7; 7 bases in the middle match TRBD1. The bases read TGTGCCAGTAAGGGGGCCCACGGCCCCTACGAGCAGTACTTC. It encodes CASKGAHGPYEQYF.